A single sample gave rise to the 10 T cell receptor beta chains below, sequenced in a study of blood T cell repertoires in COVID-19 (dated by TCRdb to 2020 to 2022). The library came from the immunoSEQ multiplex PCR assay. Imported from immuneACCESS, the table was reduced by TCRdb to in-frame sequences with V and J called. These copies leave out some clones; in studies compared against another copy, an unresolved V gene accounts for under half, and the cause of the remainder is not known. This sample is represented by approximately 350,000 clones; around 90% of them were singletons. Of the sample, 2.5% to 4% is held by the ten largest clones. The sample consisted of peripheral blood. The receptor set was obtained from a young woman who had recovered from COVID-19.

This sequence joins TRBV29-1 and TRBJ1-6; 9 bases match TRBD1. Germline loops: CDR1 SQVTM, CDR2 ANQGSEA. CDR3 length: 13 amino acids. The ends lost 7 bases at V and 9 bases at J; junction bases unmatched: 7. The CDR3 DNA follows: TGCAGCGCAGGACAGGGGATCGGTTCACCCCTCCACTTT. Translation: CSAGQGIGSPLHF.

V is TRBV5-1 and J is TRBJ1-2, with TRBD1 matching over 11 bases. The CDR3 sequence is 16 residues long. With 0 bases clipped from V and 7 bases from J, the junction kept 8 bases outside the gene matches. Looked up from germline, CDR1 is SGHRS and CDR2 is YFSETQ. The CDR3 sequence: CASSLGTGGVGRGYTF. The CDR3 DNA follows: TGCGCCAGCAGCTTGGGGACAGGGGGCGTAGGACGTGGCTACACCTTC.

The chain links TRBV11-2 to TRBJ1-1; TRBD1 agrees at 7 bases. The V gene end was trimmed by 4 bases and the J gene end by 1 base; junction bases not matched to a gene: 3. From germline, CDR1 is SGHAT and CDR2 FQNNGV. CDR3 length: 14 amino acids. The CDR3 sequence is CASSYGTENTEAFF. DNA for the CDR3: TGTGCCAGCAGCTATGGGACAGAGAACACTGAAGCTTTCTTT.

This clone was seen a few times. The CDR3, as DNA: TGTGCCATCCGCCCGGGACAGGGGCCCTCTTTCTTT. This codes for CAIRPGQGPSFF. V and J are TRBV10-3 and TRBJ1-1, with 10 bases lining up with TRBD1. CDR1 ENHRY and CDR2 SYGVKD come from the germline V gene. Trimming cost V 8 bases and J 12 bases; bases outside gene matches: 9. This CDR3 spans 12 amino acids.

The chain is built from TRBV9 and TRBJ1-2, with TRBD1 identical over 9 bases. Per germline, CDR1 SGDLS and CDR2 YYNGEE. The J segment lost 7 bases and the V segment lost 4 bases, leaving 17 bases of the junction unmatched. The CDR3 consists of 17 residues. Here the CDR3 reads CASSPRDGQGSAPGYTF. Here the CDR3 DNA reads TGTGCCAGCAGCCCCCGTGATGGACAGGGGTCTGCCCCTGGCTACACCTTC.

This clone has only a few counts. The DNA of the CDR3 is TGTGCCAGTAGTAATGACAGGGATATTGGAAACACCATATATTTT. Translation gives CASSNDRDIGNTIYF. This chain links TRBV19 with TRBJ1-3; 7 bases are shared with TRBD1. This CDR3 comprises 15 residues. Germline CDR1 and CDR2: LNHDA and SQIVND (reference sequence). V lost 4 bases to trimming and J lost 3 bases; unmatched junction nucleotides: 6.

The rearrangement joins TRBV24-1 to TRBJ2-5; the D gene is possibly TRBD1 (5 bases). The CDR3 length is 14 residues. Germline loops: CDR1 KGHDR, CDR2 SFDVKD. Trimming shortened V by 1 base and J by 3 bases, and 8 bases separated the two germline ends. In nucleotides, the CDR3 is TGTGCCACCAGTGATTTTCCCAGGGAAGAGACCCAGTACTTC. Its protein product is CATSDFPREETQYF.

The rearrangement joins TRBV9 to TRBJ2-1; the match to TRBD1 covers 9 bases. The CDR3 runs 15 residues. Germline V gene lookup returns CDR1 SGDLS and CDR2 YYNGEE. With V trimmed by 1 base and J by 4 bases, 3 bases remained unmatched. CDR3 in DNA: TGTGCCAGCAGCGTAACCGGACAGGGGTACAATGAGCAGTTCTTC. Translated, it gives CASSVTGQGYNEQFF.

This clone appeared once. The rearrangement links TRBV3-1 (or the pseudogene TRBV3-2) to TRBJ2-1; D not certain. Trimming shortened V by 1 base and J by 0 bases, and 7 bases separated the two germline ends. Per germline, CDR1 LGHDT and CDR2 YNNKEL (reference sequence). The CDR3 is made up of 15 amino acids. CDR3 in DNA: TGTGCCAGCAGCCAAGTTAGGAGCTCCTACAATGAGCAGTTCTTC. Protein sequence: CASSQVRSSYNEQFF.

This sequence joins TRBV6-2 or TRBV6-3 and TRBJ2-3, with D perhaps matching TRBD2 (5 bases). Germline values: CDR1 MNHEY, CDR2 SVGEGT. V was pared by 1 base and J by 6 bases, with 17 bases between. The CDR3 loop spans 16 amino acids. CDR3 amino acids: CASSYLAIIPSDTQYF. CDR3 in DNA: TGTGCCAGCAGTTACTTAGCGATAATTCCTTCGGATACGCAGTATTTT.